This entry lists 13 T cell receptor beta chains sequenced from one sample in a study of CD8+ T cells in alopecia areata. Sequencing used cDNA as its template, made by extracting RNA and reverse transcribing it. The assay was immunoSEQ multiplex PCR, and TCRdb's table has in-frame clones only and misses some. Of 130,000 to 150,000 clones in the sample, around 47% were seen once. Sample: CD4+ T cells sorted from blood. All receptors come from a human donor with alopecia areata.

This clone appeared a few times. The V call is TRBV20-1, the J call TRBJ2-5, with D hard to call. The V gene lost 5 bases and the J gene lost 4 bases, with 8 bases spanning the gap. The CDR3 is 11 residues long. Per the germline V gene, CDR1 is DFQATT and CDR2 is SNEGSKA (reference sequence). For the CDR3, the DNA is TGCAGTGCTGATTTTGCAGAGACCCAGTACTTC. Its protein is CSADFAETQYF.

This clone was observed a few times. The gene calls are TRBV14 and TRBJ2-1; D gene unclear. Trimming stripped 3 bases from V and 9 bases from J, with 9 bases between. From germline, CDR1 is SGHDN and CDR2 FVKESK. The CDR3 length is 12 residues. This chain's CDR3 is CASSQPAREQFF. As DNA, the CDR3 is TGTGCCAGCAGCCAGCCAGCGCGTGAGCAGTTCTTC.

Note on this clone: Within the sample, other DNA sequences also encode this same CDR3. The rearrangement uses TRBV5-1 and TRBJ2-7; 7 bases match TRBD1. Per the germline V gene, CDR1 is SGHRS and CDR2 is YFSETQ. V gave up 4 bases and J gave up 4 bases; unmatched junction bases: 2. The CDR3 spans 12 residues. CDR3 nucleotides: TGCGCCAGCAGCCTACAGGGGTACGAGCAGTACTTC. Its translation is CASSLQGYEQYF.

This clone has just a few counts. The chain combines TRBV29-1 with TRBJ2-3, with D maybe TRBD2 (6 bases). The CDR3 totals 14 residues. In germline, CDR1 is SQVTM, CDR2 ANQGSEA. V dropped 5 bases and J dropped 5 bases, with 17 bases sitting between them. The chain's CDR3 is CSVPGLGIRDTQYF. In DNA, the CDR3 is TGCAGCGTTCCGGGACTGGGGATCCGAGATACGCAGTATTTT.

DNA for the CDR3: TGCAGCGGGACCGGGACAGGGGGCGCGACAGATACGCAGTATTTT. The encoded protein is CSGTGTGGATDTQYF. The J gene is TRBJ2-3, the V gene TRBV29-1; 12 bases align to TRBD1. Unmatched junction bases numbered 8, after V lost 7 bases and J lost 3 bases. The germline CDR1 and CDR2 sequences are SQVTM and ANQGSEA. This CDR3 comprises 15 residues.

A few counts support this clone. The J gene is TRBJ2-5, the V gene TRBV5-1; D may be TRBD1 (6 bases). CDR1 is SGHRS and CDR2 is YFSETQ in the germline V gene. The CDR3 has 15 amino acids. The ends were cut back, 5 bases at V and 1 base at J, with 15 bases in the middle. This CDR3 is CASSSAGVGQETQYF. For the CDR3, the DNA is TGCGCCAGCAGTTCCGCAGGGGTAGGCCAAGAGACCCAGTACTTC.

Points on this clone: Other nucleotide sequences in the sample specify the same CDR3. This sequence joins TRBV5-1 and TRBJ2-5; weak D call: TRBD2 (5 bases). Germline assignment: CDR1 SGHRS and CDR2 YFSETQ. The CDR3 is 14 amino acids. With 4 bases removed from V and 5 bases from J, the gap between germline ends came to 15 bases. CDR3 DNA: TGCGCCAGCAGCAGATCCGGGGTCGGGGAGACCCAGTACTTC. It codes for CASSRSGVGETQYF. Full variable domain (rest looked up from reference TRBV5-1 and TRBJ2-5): KAGVTQTPRYLIKTRGQQVTLSCSPISGHRSVSWYQQTPGQGLQFLFEYFSETQRNKGNFPGRFSGRQFSNSRSEMNVSTLELGDSALYLCASSRSGVGETQYFGPGTRLLVL.

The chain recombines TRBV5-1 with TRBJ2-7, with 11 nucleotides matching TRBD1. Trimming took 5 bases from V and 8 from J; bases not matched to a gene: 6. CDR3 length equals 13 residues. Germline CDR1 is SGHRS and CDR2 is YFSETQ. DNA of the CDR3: TGCGCCAGCAGATCGGGGACAGGGGGTAAGCAGTACTTC. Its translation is CASRSGTGGKQYF. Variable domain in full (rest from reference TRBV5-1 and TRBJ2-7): KAGVTQTPRYLIKTRGQQVTLSCSPISGHRSVSWYQQTPGQGLQFLFEYFSETQRNKGNFPGRFSGRQFSNSRSEMNVSTLELGDSALYLCASRSGTGGKQYFGPGTRLTVT.

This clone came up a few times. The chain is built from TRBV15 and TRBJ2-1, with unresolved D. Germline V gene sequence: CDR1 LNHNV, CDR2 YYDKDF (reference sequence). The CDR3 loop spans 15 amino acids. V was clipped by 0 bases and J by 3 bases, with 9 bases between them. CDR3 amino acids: CATSREPGNYNEQFF. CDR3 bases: TGTGCCACCAGCAGAGAACCTGGCAACTACAATGAGCAGTTCTTC.

In nucleotides, the CDR3 is TGTGCCAGCACCGATGCGCGGGACAGGGGAACTGAAGCTTTCTTT. It is translated as CASTDARDRGTEAFF. The J gene is TRBJ1-1, the V gene TRBV2, with 10 bases lining up with TRBD1. Germline V gene lookup returns CDR1 SNHLY and CDR2 FYNNEI. CDR3 size: 15 residues. V lost 7 bases to trimming and J lost 5 bases; unmatched junction nucleotides: 10.

Written as DNA, the CDR3 is TGTGCCTGGAGTACCCCGATAGCGGGAGGCGGGACCCAGTACTTC. Amino acid sequence: CAWSTPIAGGGTQYF. This chain connects TRBV30 to TRBJ2-5; 10 nucleotides align to TRBD2. Germline CDR1 is GTSNPN and CDR2 is SVGIG (reference sequence). The CDR3 is made up of 15 amino acids. With 2 bases clipped from V and 7 bases from J, the junction kept 10 bases outside the gene matches.

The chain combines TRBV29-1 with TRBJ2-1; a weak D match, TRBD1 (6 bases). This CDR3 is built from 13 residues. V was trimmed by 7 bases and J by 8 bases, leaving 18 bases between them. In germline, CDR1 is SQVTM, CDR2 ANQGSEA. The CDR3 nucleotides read TGCAGCGGGACCAATCGACAGGCCGATGAGCAGTTCTTC. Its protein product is CSGTNRQADEQFF.

The CDR3 bases are TGTGCCAGCAGCTTCCAAGCGGGAGAAGAGACCCAGTACTTC. Translating gives CASSFQAGEETQYF. The chain is built from TRBV7-6 and TRBJ2-5; 8 nucleotides agree with TRBD2. After removal of 3 bases from V and 3 bases from J, the junction contained 3 bases not matched to a gene. CDR3 length: 14 residues. Germline CDR1 and CDR2: SGHVS and FNYEAQ.